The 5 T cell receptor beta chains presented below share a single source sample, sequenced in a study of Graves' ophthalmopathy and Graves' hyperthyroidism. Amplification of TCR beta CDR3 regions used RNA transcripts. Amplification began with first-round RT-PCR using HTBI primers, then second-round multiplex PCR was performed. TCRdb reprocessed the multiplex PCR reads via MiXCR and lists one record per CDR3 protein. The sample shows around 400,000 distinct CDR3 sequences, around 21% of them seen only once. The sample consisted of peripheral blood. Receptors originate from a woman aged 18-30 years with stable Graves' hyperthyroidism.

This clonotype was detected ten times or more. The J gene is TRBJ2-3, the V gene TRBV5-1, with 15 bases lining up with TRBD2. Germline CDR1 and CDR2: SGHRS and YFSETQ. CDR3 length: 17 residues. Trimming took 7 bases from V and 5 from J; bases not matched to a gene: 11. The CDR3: CASHGLAGGPTGDTQYF. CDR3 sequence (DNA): TGCGCCAGCCACGGACTAGCGGGGGGGCCAACGGGAGATACGCAGTATTTT.

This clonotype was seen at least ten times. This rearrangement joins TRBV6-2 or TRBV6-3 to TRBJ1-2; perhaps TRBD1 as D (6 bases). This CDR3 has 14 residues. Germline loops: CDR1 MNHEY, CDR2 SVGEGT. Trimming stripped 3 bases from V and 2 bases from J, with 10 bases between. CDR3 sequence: CASSYNRENYGYTF. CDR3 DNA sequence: TGTGCCAGCAGTTATAACAGGGAGAACTATGGCTACACCTTC.

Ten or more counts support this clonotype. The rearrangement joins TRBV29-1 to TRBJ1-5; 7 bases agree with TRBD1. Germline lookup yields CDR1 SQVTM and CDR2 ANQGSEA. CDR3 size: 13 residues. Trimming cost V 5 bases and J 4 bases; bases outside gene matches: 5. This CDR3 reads CSVRDSKNQPQHF. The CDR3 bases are TGCAGCGTTCGGGACAGTAAGAATCAGCCCCAGCATTTT.

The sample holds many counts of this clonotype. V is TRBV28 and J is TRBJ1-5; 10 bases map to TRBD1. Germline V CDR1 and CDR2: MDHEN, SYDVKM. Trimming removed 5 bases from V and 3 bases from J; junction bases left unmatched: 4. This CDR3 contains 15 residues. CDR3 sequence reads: CASSQTGGVNQPQHF. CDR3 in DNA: TGTGCCAGCAGTCAGACAGGGGGCGTCAATCAGCCCCAGCATTTT. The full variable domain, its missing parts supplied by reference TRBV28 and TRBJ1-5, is DVKVTQSSRYLVKRTGEKVFLECVQDMDHENMFWYRQDPGLGLRLIYFSYDVKMKEKGDIPEGYSVSREKKERFSLILESASTNQTSMYLCASSQTGGVNQPQHFGDGTRLSIL.

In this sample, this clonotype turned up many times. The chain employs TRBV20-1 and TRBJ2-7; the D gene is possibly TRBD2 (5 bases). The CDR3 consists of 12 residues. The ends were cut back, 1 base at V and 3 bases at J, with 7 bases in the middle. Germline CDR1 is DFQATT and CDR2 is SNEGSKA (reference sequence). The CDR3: CSARGEIYEQYF. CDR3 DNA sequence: TGCAGTGCTAGAGGGGAGATCTACGAGCAGTACTTC.